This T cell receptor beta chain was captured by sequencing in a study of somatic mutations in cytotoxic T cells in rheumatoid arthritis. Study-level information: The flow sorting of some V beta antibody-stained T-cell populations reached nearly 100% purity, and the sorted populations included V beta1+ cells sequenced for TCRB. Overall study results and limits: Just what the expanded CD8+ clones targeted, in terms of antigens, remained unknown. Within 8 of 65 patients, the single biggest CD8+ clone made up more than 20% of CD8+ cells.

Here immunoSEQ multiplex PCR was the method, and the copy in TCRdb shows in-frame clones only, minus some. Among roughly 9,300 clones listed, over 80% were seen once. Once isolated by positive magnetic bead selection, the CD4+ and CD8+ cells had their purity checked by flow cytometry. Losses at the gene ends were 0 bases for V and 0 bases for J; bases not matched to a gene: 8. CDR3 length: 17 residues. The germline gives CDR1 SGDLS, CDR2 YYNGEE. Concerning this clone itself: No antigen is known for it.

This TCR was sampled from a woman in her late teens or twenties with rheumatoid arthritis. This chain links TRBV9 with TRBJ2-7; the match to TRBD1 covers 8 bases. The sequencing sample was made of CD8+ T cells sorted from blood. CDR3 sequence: CASSVAGTGQSSYEQYF. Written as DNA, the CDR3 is TGTGCCAGCAGCGTAGCTGGGACAGGACAAAGCTCCTACGAGCAGTACTTC.